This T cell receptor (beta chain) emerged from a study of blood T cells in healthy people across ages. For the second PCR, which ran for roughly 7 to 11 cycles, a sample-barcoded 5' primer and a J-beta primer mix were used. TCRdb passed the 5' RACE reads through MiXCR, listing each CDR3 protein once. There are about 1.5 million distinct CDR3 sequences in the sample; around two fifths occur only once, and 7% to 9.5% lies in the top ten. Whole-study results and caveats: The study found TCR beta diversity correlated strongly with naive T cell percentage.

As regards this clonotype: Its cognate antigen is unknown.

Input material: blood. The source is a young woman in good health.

The CDR3 is CASNRVNEQYF. DNA for the CDR3: TGTGCCAGCAACAGGGTTAACGAGCAGTACTTC. The chain is built from TRBV28 and TRBJ2-7; a possible D gene is TRBD1 (6 bases). Germline V gives CDR1 MDHEN, CDR2 SYDVKM. CDR3 length: 11 residues. The ends were cut back, 7 bases at V and 5 bases at J, with 9 bases in the middle. The full variable domain, rest sourced from reference TRBV28 and TRBJ2-7, is DVKVTQSSRYLVKRTGEKVFLECVQDMDHENMFWYRQDPGLGLRLIYFSYDVKMKEKGDIPEGYSVSREKKERFSLILESASTNQTSMYLCASNRVNEQYFGPGTRLTVT.